The clone carrying this TCR beta chain was observed a handful of times. A process of 5'RACE template switching, which added a universal primer site and UMIs, was used to make TCR cDNA. TCRdb itself ran the 5' RACE reads through MiXCR, one entry per CDR3 protein. The sample shows roughly 520,000 distinct CDR3 sequences, roughly 22% of them seen only once. These data come from a study of T cells after yellow fever vaccination. Across the study: In the case of low-cell-number fractions, SMART-Seq v4 Ultra Low Input was used for preparation.

This CDR3 spans 15 amino acids. Germline V gives CDR1 MRHNA, CDR2 SNTAGT. V lost 2 bases, J lost 8 bases, and 18 bases lay in between. The chain employs TRBV6-4 and TRBJ1-2; D is uncertain. The sequence was obtained from a young man who received the YFV17D yellow fever vaccine. Here the sequenced sample was PBMCs, taken roughly 20 days after the first yellow fever vaccination. CDR3 sequence (DNA): TGTGCCAGCAGTGACCGGTTCGGCGGACGGGAAGGCTACACCTTC. Encoded protein: CASSDRFGGREGYTF.